This T cell receptor beta chain was captured by sequencing in a study of early T cells in non-severe SARS-CoV-2 infection. Study-wide background: Bulk RNA taken from unsorted whole blood was sequenced, leaving chains unpaired.

CDR1 and CDR2 from the germline V gene are DFQATT and SNEGSKA (reference sequence). Trimming shortened V by 6 bases and J by 9 bases, and 9 bases separated the two germline ends. The CDR3 sequence is 10 residues long. This clonotype was detected only a few times. Researchers attached unique molecular identifiers to individual cDNA molecules. TCRdb re-called the 5' RACE reads with MiXCR, one entry per CDR3 protein. The sample holds some 62,000 distinct CDR3 sequences; approximately 9.2% are singletons and the top ten take roughly an eighth. J is TRBJ2-1 and V is TRBV20-1; tentative D call: TRBD2 (6 bases). Source: whole blood, taken at baseline. The sequence derives from an adult who was a healthcare worker with PCR-confirmed SARS-CoV-2 infection or an uninfected control (not recorded which). The chain's CDR3 is CSAVAVEQFF. CDR3 DNA: TGCAGTGCGGTAGCGGTTGAGCAGTTCTTC.